This entry is about one T cell receptor beta chain. Its antigen remains unknown. PCR primers comprised 60 Vbeta and 13 Jbeta primers. Sequencing used immunoSEQ multiplex PCR; TCRdb keeps in-frame clones, though not all of them. The repertoire holds approximately 290,000 clones, with about 80% as singletons. This sample was taken from a study of cytomegalovirus exposure and HLA in healthy donors. Per germline, CDR1 SNHLY and CDR2 FYNNEI. This CDR3 is 16 amino acids long. The V gene end was trimmed by 2 bases and the J gene end by 7 bases; junction bases not matched to a gene: 8. Study-wide results and limits: Some highly shared sequence variants likely arose as a pipeline artifact. It was reported that TCR beta sequences correctly inferred the HLA-A and HLA-B alleles for most subjects.

The chain employs TRBV2 and TRBJ2-2, with TRBD2 matching over 9 bases. Sequenced: PBMCs. The receptor was isolated from a girl aged 2 to 10 in good health and CMV-seronegative. The CDR3, as DNA: TGTGCCAGCAGTGAAATCGGCGGGGGGGCGTTCGGGGAGCTGTTTTTT. Its protein is CASSEIGGGAFGELFF.